The 22 T cell receptor beta chains below come from one sample, sequenced in a study of technical replicates of blood from several donors. Sequenced by immunoSEQ multiplex PCR; TCRdb stores in-frame clones only, minus some. Of tens of thousands of clones listed, 95% are singletons. Source material: T cells isolated from PBMCs. The source is a human donor in good health.

V usage is TRBV5-1 and J usage is TRBJ2-1; TRBD2 agrees at 7 bases. The CDR3 is 15 residues long. Germline V gene lookup returns CDR1 SGHRS and CDR2 YFSETQ. Trimming at V came to 4 bases and at J to 8 bases, leaving 12 bases not matched to a gene. The CDR3 sequence: CASSPERGLRDEQFF. In DNA, the CDR3 is TGCGCCAGCAGCCCGGAGCGGGGATTGAGGGATGAGCAGTTCTTC. The whole variable domain, remainder taken from reference TRBV5-1 and TRBJ2-1, is KAGVTQTPRYLIKTRGQQVTLSCSPISGHRSVSWYQQTPGQGLQFLFEYFSETQRNKGNFPGRFSGRQFSNSRSEMNVSTLELGDSALYLCASSPERGLRDEQFFGPGTRLTVL.

This clone has just one count. The chain couples TRBV5-6 to TRBJ2-1, with TRBD2 matching over 8 bases. The CDR3 is made up of 16 amino acids. With V trimmed by 4 bases and J by 0 bases, 6 bases remained unmatched. In germline, CDR1 is SGHDT, CDR2 YYEEEE. CDR3 DNA sequence: TGTGCCAGCAGCGGCCCCGGGACTAGCTCCTACAATGAGCAGTTCTTC. This gives the protein CASSGPGTSSYNEQFF.

The chain uses TRBV6-6 and TRBJ2-3, with 12 bases fitting TRBD2. CDR3 size: 15 residues. J was trimmed by 5 bases and V by 7 bases; bases with no gene match: 7. In germline, CDR1 is MNHNY, CDR2 SVGAGI (reference sequence). The CDR3 reads CASKGLAGGGDTQYF. The CDR3 nucleotides are TGTGCCAGCAAAGGGCTAGCGGGAGGGGGAGATACGCAGTATTTT.

The V and J genes are TRBV4-2 and TRBJ2-7, with 9 bases that match TRBD1. The length of the CDR3 is 15 residues. The J segment lost 5 bases and the V segment lost 1 base, leaving 6 bases of the junction unmatched. Germline assignment: CDR1 LGHNA and CDR2 YNFKEQ. This CDR3 is CASSQARDRVHEQYF. The CDR3 region has the DNA TGTGCCAGCAGCCAAGCCCGGGACAGGGTCCACGAGCAGTACTTC.

J is TRBJ2-5 and V is TRBV5-1, with 12 bases matching TRBD2. V lost 0 bases to trimming and J lost 5 bases; unmatched junction nucleotides: 2. The CDR3 runs to 15 residues. Germline V gene data show CDR1 as SGHRS and CDR2 as YFSETQ. The CDR3: CASSLGLAGAETQYF. For the CDR3, the DNA is TGCGCCAGCAGCTTGGGACTAGCGGGAGCGGAGACCCAGTACTTC.

The chain has TRBV7-9 and TRBJ1-1; tentative D call: TRBD1 (5 bases). V lost 0 bases and J lost 4, with 6 bases in between. This CDR3 region has 13 residues. Germline CDR1 is SEHNR and CDR2 is FQNEAQ (reference sequence). Here the CDR3 reads CASSLAGATEAFF. The CDR3 coding sequence is TGTGCCAGCAGCTTAGCAGGGGCCACTGAAGCTTTCTTT.

The chain links TRBV19 to TRBJ1-2; the D is unclear. This CDR3 comprises 13 residues. V shed 7 bases and J shed 3 bases, with 12 bases lying between them. Germline values: CDR1 LNHDA, CDR2 SQIVND (reference sequence). The CDR3: CASTLRTDYGYTF. CDR3 nucleotides: TGTGCCAGTACGTTGAGGACTGACTATGGCTACACCTTC. Drawing the rest from reference TRBV19 and TRBJ1-2, the complete variable domain is DGGITQSPKYLFRKEGQNVTLSCEQNLNHDAMYWYRQDPGQGLRLIYYSQIVNDFQKGDIAEGYSVSREKKESFPLTVTSAQKNPTAFYLCASTLRTDYGYTFGSGTRLTVV.

The rearrangement uses TRBV30 and TRBJ2-1; no clear D gene. This CDR3 is built from 11 residues. The V end lost 3 bases, the J end lost 9 bases, and 9 bases lay between the germline ends. Germline V gives CDR1 GTSNPN, CDR2 SVGIG (reference sequence). DNA of the CDR3: TGTGCCTGGAGAATTCCTTCTGAGCAGTTCTTC. Translation: CAWRIPSEQFF.

This clone was detected once. V usage is TRBV7-3 and J usage is TRBJ2-1; TRBD1 aligns across 10 bases. CDR3 length equals 16 residues. Germline assignment: CDR1 SGHTA and CDR2 FQGTGA. Trimming cost V 5 bases and J 4 bases; bases outside gene matches: 8. As DNA, the CDR3 is TGTGCCAGCAGCAAAACTAGGACAGGGGGGTACAATGAGCAGTTCTTC. It translates to CASSKTRTGGYNEQFF. Supplemented by reference TRBV7-3 and TRBJ2-1, the full variable domain reads GAGVSQTPSNKVTEKGKYVELRCDPISGHTALYWYRQSLGQGPEFLIYFQGTGAADDSGLPNDRFFAVRPEGSVSTLKIQRTERGDSAVYLCASSKTRTGGYNEQFFGPGTRLTVL.

The J gene is TRBJ1-1, the V gene TRBV27; D unresolved. The germline V and J ends were trimmed by 6 bases and 0 bases, with 11 bases remaining between them. Germline V gene sequence: CDR1 MNHEY, CDR2 SMNVEV (reference sequence). The CDR3 totals 14 residues. CDR3 sequence: CASRRTDLNTEAFF. The CDR3 DNA reads as TGTGCCAGCAGACGAACCGACTTGAACACTGAAGCTTTCTTT.

V gene TRBV18 combines with J gene TRBJ1-1, with D possibly TRBD1 on 5 matching bases. The CDR3 runs to 14 residues. The germline V and J ends were trimmed by 6 bases and 0 bases, with 11 bases remaining between them. Germline CDR1 KGHSH, CDR2 LQKENI. The CDR3 nucleotides are TGTGCCAGCTCGCGGGACGGGCTGAACACTGAAGCTTTCTTT. Its protein is CASSRDGLNTEAFF.

The rearrangement uses TRBV4-1 and TRBJ2-1; D not resolved. The CDR3 totals 13 residues. V was cut by 0 bases and J by 10 bases, with 10 bases left in between. Germline V gene sequence: CDR1 MGHRA, CDR2 YSYEKL. The CDR3 DNA sequence: TGCGCCAGCAGCCAAGATTGGGCGCGCGAGCAGTTCTTC. Translation: CASSQDWAREQFF.

This chain connects TRBV7-8 to TRBJ1-1; D remains unclear. Germline V gene lookup returns CDR1 SGHVS and CDR2 FQNEAQ. The CDR3 has 13 residues. With 4 bases removed from V and 1 base from J, the gap between germline ends came to 7 bases. CDR3 nucleotides: TGTGCCAGCAGCTCGGACTGGAACACTGAAGCTTTCTTT. Protein: CASSSDWNTEAFF.

The chain uses TRBV6-6 and TRBJ2-5; 8 bases match TRBD1. This CDR3 region has 16 residues. Per germline, CDR1 MNHNY and CDR2 SVGAGI (reference sequence). The V and J ends lost 4 bases and 2 bases, in that order; junction bases with no gene match: 9. CDR3 sequence: CASSSWTGRDQETQYF. The CDR3 nucleotides read TGTGCCAGCAGTTCCTGGACAGGGAGAGATCAAGAGACCCAGTACTTC.

V is TRBV6-1 and J is TRBJ2-7; D perhaps matches TRBD1 (5 bases). CDR1 is MNHNS and CDR2 is SASEGT in the germline V gene. The CDR3 consists of 12 residues. Trimming pared 6 bases from V and 3 bases from J, leaving 9 bases between. Here the CDR3 DNA reads TGTGCCAGCAGGGCAGGGAACTACGAGCAGTACTTC. It specifies CASRAGNYEQYF.

The chain carries TRBV9 and TRBJ1-4; D is perhaps TRBD1 (5 bases). V shed 0 bases and J shed 5 bases, with 11 bases lying between them. The CDR3 runs 15 residues. The germline CDR1 and CDR2 sequences are SGDLS and YYNGEE. In DNA form, the CDR3 reads TGTGCCAGCAGCGTAGGAGCAGGGCTGAATGAAAAACTGTTTTTT. Translation: CASSVGAGLNEKLFF.

The chain recombines TRBV10-3 with TRBJ1-2; TRBD1 matches 8 bases. CDR3 length equals 15 residues. CDR1 ENHRY and CDR2 SYGVKD come from the germline V gene. Trimming removed 4 bases from V and 1 base from J; junction bases left unmatched: 5. The DNA of the CDR3 is TGTGCCATCAGTGCCTCGACAGGGGTTAACTATGGCTACACCTTC. Residues: CAISASTGVNYGYTF.

The chain employs TRBV14 and TRBJ2-1; no definite D call. Germline V lookup: CDR1 SGHDN, CDR2 FVKESK. The CDR3 is 15 residues long. V lost 2 bases, J lost 5 bases, and 13 bases lay in between. The chain's CDR3 is CASSQFRLPHNEQFF. CDR3 bases: TGTGCCAGCAGCCAATTTCGACTCCCCCACAATGAGCAGTTCTTC.

This chain joins TRBV7-9 and TRBJ2-2, with 7 positions matching TRBD1. Trimming removed 3 bases from V and 9 bases from J; junction bases left unmatched: 4. CDR1 is SEHNR and CDR2 is FQNEAQ in the germline V gene (reference sequence). The CDR3 covers 13 residues. CDR3 DNA sequence: TGTGCCAGCAGCTTGAGGGACAGCTGGGAGCTGTTTTTT. It encodes CASSLRDSWELFF. The whole variable domain, filled in from reference TRBV7-9 and TRBJ2-2, reads DTGVSQNPRHKITKRGQNVTFRCDPISEHNRLYWYRQTLGQGPEFLTYFQNEAQLEKSRLLSDRFSAERPKGSFSTLEIQRTEQGDSAMYLCASSLRDSWELFFGEGSRLTVL.

The V gene is TRBV5-1, the J gene TRBJ2-7; D unclear. The CDR3 has 13 residues. CDR1 and CDR2 from the germline V gene are SGHRS and YFSETQ. The V and J ends lost 1 base and 2 bases respectively, with 7 bases between them. The CDR3 sequence is CASSLYGPYEQYF. The CDR3 coding sequence is TGCGCCAGCAGCTTGTACGGTCCCTACGAGCAGTACTTC. The whole variable domain, remainder taken from reference TRBV5-1 and TRBJ2-7, is KAGVTQTPRYLIKTRGQQVTLSCSPISGHRSVSWYQQTPGQGLQFLFEYFSETQRNKGNFPGRFSGRQFSNSRSEMNVSTLELGDSALYLCASSLYGPYEQYFGPGTRLTVT.

The CDR3, as DNA: TGTGCCAGCAGCTTGATCTGGGCTGGCTACACCTTC. Protein sequence: CASSLIWAGYTF. V and J are TRBV7-9 and TRBJ1-2; unclear D gene. Trimming cost V 3 bases and J 7 bases, with 9 bases left between them. The CDR3 consists of 12 residues. The V gene's germline CDR1 is SEHNR and CDR2 FQNEAQ (reference sequence).

J is TRBJ2-3 and V is TRBV6-5, with D possibly matching TRBD2 (6 bases). Germline values: CDR1 MNHEY, CDR2 SVGAGI. The CDR3 sequence is 14 residues long. V was shortened by 4 bases and J by 8 bases, with 16 bases between the two germline ends. The CDR3 sequence: CASSLEGSGSTQYF. The CDR3 DNA follows: TGTGCCAGCAGTTTGGAGGGGTCGGGTAGTACGCAGTATTTT.